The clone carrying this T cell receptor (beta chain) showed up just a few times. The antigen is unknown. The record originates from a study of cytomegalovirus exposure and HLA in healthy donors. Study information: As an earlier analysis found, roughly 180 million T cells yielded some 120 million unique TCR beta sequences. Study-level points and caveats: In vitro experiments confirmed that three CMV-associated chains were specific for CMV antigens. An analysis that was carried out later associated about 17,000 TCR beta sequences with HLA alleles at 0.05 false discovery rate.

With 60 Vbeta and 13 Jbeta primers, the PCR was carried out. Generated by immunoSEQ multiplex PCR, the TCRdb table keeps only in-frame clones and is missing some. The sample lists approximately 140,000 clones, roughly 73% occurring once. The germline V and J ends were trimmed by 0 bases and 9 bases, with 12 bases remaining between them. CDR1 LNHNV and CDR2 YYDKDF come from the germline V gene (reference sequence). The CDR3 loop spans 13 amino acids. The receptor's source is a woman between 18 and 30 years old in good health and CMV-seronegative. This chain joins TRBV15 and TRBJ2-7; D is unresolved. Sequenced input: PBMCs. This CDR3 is CATSRDSSLGQYF. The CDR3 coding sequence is TGTGCCACCAGCAGAGATAGTAGCCTTGGGCAGTACTTC. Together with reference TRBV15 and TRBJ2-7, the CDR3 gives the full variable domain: DAMVIQNPRYQVTQFGKPVTLSCSQTLNHNVMYWYQQKSSQAPKLLFHYYDKDFNNEADTPDNFQSRRPNTSFCFLDIRSPGLGDTAMYLCATSRDSSLGQYFGPGTRLTVT.